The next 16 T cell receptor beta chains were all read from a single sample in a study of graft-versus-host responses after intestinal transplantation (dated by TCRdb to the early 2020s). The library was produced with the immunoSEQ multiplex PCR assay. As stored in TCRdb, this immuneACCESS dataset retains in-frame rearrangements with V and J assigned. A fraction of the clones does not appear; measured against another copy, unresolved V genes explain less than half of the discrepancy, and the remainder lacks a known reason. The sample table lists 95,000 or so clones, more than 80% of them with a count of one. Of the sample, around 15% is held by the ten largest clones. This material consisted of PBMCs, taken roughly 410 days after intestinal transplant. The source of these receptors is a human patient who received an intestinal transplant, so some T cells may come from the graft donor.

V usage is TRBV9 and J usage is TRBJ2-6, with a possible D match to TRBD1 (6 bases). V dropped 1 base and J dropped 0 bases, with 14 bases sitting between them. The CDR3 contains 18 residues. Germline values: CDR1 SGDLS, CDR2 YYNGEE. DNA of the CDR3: TGTGCCAGCAGCGTATCACAGGGAACCCTCTCTGGGGCCAACGTCCTGACTTTC. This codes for CASSVSQGTLSGANVLTF.

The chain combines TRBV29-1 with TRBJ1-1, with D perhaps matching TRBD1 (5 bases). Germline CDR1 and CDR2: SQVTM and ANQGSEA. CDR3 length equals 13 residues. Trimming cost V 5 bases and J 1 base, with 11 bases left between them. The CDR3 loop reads CSVPGARNTEAFF. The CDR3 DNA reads TGCAGCGTTCCCGGGGCGCGGAACACTGAAGCTTTCTTT.

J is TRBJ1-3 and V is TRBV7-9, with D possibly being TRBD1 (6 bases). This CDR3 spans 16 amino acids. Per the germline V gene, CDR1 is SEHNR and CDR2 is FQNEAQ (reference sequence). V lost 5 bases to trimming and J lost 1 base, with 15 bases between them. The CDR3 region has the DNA TGTGCCAGCAGCCCTAACAGACAGGTTTCTGGAAACACCATATATTTT. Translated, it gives CASSPNRQVSGNTIYF.

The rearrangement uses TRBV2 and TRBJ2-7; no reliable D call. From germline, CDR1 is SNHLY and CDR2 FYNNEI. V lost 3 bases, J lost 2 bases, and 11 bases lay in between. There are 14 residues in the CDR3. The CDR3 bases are TGTGCCAGCAGTGACCCGGGCCCAACCTACGAGCAGTACTTC. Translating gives CASSDPGPTYEQYF. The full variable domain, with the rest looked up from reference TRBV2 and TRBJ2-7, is EPEVTQTPSHQVTQMGQEVILRCVPISNHLYFYWYRQILGQKVEFLVSFYNNEISEKSEIFDDQFSVERPDGSNFTLKIRSTKLEDSAMYFCASSDPGPTYEQYFGPGTRLTVT.

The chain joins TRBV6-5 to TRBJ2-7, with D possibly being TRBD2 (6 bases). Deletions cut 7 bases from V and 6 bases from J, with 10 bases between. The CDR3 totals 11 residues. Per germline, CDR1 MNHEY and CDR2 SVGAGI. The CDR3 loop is CASTLGGEQYF. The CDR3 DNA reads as TGTGCCAGCACCCTGGGGGGCGAGCAGTACTTC.

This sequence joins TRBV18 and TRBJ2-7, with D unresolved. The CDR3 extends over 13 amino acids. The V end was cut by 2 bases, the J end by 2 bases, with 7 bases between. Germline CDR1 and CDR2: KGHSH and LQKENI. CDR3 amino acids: CASSPNSPYEQYF. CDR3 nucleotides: TGTGCCAGCTCACCAAACAGCCCCTACGAGCAGTACTTC. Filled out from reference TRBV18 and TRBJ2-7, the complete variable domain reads NAGVMQNPRHLVRRRGQEARLRCSPMKGHSHVYWYRQLPEEGLKFMVYLQKENIIDESGMPKERFSAEFPKEGPSILRIQQVVRGDSAAYFCASSPNSPYEQYFGPGTRLTVT.

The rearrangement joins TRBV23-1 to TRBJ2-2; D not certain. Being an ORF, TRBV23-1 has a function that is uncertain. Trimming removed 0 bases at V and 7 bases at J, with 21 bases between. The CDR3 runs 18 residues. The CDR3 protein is CASSQSPPAWGRVGELFF. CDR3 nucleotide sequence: TGCGCCAGCAGTCAATCGCCTCCAGCTTGGGGTAGAGTCGGGGAGCTGTTTTTT.

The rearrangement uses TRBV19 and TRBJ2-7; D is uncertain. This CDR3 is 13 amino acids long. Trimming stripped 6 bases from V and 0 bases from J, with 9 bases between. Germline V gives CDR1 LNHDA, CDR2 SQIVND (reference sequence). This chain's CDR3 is CASSPSRSYEQYF. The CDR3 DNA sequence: TGTGCCAGTAGCCCCAGTCGCTCCTACGAGCAGTACTTC.

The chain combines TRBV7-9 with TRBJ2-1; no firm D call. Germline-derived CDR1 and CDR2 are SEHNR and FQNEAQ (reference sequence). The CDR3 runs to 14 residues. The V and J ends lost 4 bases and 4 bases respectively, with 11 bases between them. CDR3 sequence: CASSSRQSYNEQFF. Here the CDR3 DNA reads TGTGCCAGCAGCTCCAGGCAGTCTTACAATGAGCAGTTCTTC.

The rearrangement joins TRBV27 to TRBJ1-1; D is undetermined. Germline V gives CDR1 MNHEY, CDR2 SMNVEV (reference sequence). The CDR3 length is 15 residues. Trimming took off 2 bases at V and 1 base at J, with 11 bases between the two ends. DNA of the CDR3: TGTGCCAGCAGTTTAACGCGGGTCCCGAACACTGAAGCTTTCTTT. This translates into CASSLTRVPNTEAFF.

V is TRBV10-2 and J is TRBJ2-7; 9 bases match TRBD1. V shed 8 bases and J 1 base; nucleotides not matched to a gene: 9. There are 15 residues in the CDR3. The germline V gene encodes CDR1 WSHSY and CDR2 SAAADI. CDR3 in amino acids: CASVGDRDWSYEQYF. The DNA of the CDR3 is TGCGCCAGCGTTGGGGACAGGGATTGGTCCTACGAGCAGTACTTC.

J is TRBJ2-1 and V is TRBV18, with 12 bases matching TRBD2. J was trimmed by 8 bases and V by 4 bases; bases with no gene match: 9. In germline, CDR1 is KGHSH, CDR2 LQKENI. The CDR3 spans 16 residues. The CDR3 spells CASSLLLAGGGDEQFF. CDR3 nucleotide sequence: TGTGCCAGCTCACTGCTACTAGCGGGGGGCGGCGATGAGCAGTTCTTC.

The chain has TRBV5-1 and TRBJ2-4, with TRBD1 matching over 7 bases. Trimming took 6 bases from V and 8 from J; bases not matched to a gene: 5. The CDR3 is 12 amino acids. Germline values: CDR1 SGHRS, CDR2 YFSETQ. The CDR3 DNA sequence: TGCGCCAGCAACGGTCAGGGGGACATTCAGTACTTC. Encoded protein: CASNGQGDIQYF.

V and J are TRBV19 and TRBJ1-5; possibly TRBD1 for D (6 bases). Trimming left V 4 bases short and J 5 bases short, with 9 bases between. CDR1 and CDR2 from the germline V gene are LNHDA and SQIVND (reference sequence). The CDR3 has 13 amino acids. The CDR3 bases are TGTGCCAGTAGTAGGACAGATTATCAGCCCCAGCATTTT. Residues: CASSRTDYQPQHF.

The CDR3 sequence: CASSGQGGEKLFF. The CDR3 nucleotides read TGCGCCAGCAGCGGACAGGGGGGCGAAAAACTGTTTTTT. The chain carries TRBV5-1 and TRBJ1-4; 10 nucleotides align to TRBD1. This CDR3 is 13 amino acids long. V lost 4 bases and J lost 8; bases outside the gene matches: 2. In germline, CDR1 is SGHRS, CDR2 YFSETQ.

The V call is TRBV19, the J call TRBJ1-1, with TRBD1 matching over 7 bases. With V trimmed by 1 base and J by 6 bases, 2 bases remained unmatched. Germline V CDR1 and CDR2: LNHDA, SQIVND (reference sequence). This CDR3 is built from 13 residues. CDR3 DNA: TGTGCCAGTAGTATAGGCAGGGGGGCTGAAGCTTTCTTT. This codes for CASSIGRGAEAFF.